The 13 T cell receptor beta chains listed next were all sequenced from one sample in a study of cytomegalovirus exposure and HLA in healthy donors. 60 Vbeta and 13 Jbeta primers were used in PCR. The table came from immunoSEQ multiplex PCR; TCRdb's copy has only in-frame clones and leaves some out. The sample shows 200,000 or so clones, 81% of them seen only once. Sequencing used PBMCs. The source of these receptors is a woman aged 18-29 years in good health and CMV-seropositive.

The V call is TRBV27, the J call TRBJ1-4; 9 bases fit TRBD1. The CDR3 has 14 amino acids. Germline values: CDR1 MNHEY, CDR2 SMNVEV (reference sequence). Trimming removed 3 bases from V and 6 bases from J; junction bases left unmatched: 2. CDR3 residues: CASSFWTGDEKLFF. Here the CDR3 DNA reads TGTGCCAGCAGTTTTTGGACAGGGGATGAAAAACTGTTTTTT.

The genes are TRBV23-1 and TRBJ2-2; D is possibly TRBD2 (5 bases). TRBV23-1 qualifies as an ORF whose function is uncertain. This CDR3 is built from 15 residues. With 8 bases removed from V and 6 bases from J, the gap between germline ends came to 19 bases. CDR3 region: CASPPADEGPGELFF. The CDR3 region has the DNA TGCGCCAGCCCCCCGGCGGATGAGGGTCCCGGGGAGCTGTTTTTT.

Note on this clone: The junction does not match germline at one end; this may be a read error. This sequence joins TRBV19 and TRBJ2-4; D is possibly TRBD1 (5 bases). Germline V lookup: CDR1 LNHDA, CDR2 SQIVND (reference sequence). The CDR3 is 16 amino acids. CDR3 DNA: TGTGCCAGTAGTATGGAAAGAGGCAGGGTCAAAAACAGTCAGTACTTC. It is translated as CASSMERGRVKNSQYF.

The chain employs TRBV27 and TRBJ2-7, with 7 nucleotides matching TRBD1. Germline assignment: CDR1 MNHEY and CDR2 SMNVEV (reference sequence). V gave up 3 bases and J gave up 3 bases; unmatched junction bases: 5. The CDR3 length is 14 residues. The CDR3 loop reads CASSFTGTDYEQYF. DNA for the CDR3: TGTGCCAGCAGTTTTACCGGGACAGACTACGAGCAGTACTTC.

The chain carries TRBV6-5 and TRBJ1-2; TRBD1 is a possible D gene (6 bases). CDR1 MNHEY and CDR2 SVGAGI come from the germline V gene. The CDR3 has 13 amino acids. Deletions cut 6 bases from V and 4 bases from J, with 12 bases between. The CDR3 sequence: CASRPGVLYGYTF. Here the CDR3 DNA reads TGTGCCAGCAGGCCAGGGGTCCTCTATGGCTACACCTTC.

The V and J genes are TRBV29-1 and TRBJ1-1, with 8 positions matching TRBD1. Germline V gene data show CDR1 as SQVTM and CDR2 as ANQGSEA. The CDR3 extends over 14 amino acids. The ends lost 6 bases at V and 5 bases at J; junction bases unmatched: 11. CDR3 protein: CSVISQGAGTEAFF. CDR3 in DNA: TGCAGCGTAATCTCCCAGGGGGCTGGAACTGAAGCTTTCTTT.

This clone came up once. The genes are TRBV9 and TRBJ2-3, with 8 bases matching TRBD2. With V trimmed by 4 bases and J by 0 bases, 10 bases remained unmatched. The CDR3 runs 17 residues. In germline, CDR1 is SGDLS, CDR2 YYNGEE. CDR3 protein: CASSLNPGGPSTDTQYF. The CDR3 nucleotides read TGTGCCAGCAGCTTAAATCCGGGGGGGCCTAGCACAGATACGCAGTATTTT.

V gene TRBV6-1 combines with J gene TRBJ1-3; D ambiguous. The V end lost 6 bases, the J end lost 0 bases, and 12 bases lay between the germline ends. CDR1 and CDR2 from the germline V gene are MNHNS and SASEGT. The CDR3 covers 15 residues. CDR3 residues: CASRIRADSGNTIYF. The DNA for the CDR3 is TGTGCCAGCAGGATTCGAGCGGACTCTGGAAACACCATATATTTT.

The chain combines TRBV14 with TRBJ2-4; possible D gene TRBD1, 6 bases. The CDR3 covers 14 residues. Trimming left V 4 bases short and J 5 bases short, with 12 bases between. The germline V gene has CDR1 SGHDN and CDR2 FVKESK. CDR3 amino acids: CASSPYRDQNIQYF. Here the CDR3 DNA reads TGTGCCAGCAGCCCGTACAGGGACCAAAACATTCAGTACTTC.

This sequence joins TRBV9 and TRBJ2-3; the match to TRBD1 covers 9 bases. The CDR3 has 16 residues. With 2 bases clipped from V and 6 bases from J, the junction kept 10 bases outside the gene matches. Germline CDR1 reads SGDLS; CDR2 reads YYNGEE. The CDR3 region is CASSVLGTGFTDTQYF. CDR3 DNA sequence: TGTGCCAGCAGCGTGTTGGGGACAGGGTTCACTGATACGCAGTATTTT.

The V gene is TRBV19, the J gene TRBJ2-2, with 11 bases that match TRBD2. This CDR3 is 16 amino acids long. Germline V gene data show CDR1 as LNHDA and CDR2 as SQIVND (reference sequence). V lost 1 base, J lost 10 bases, and 8 bases stayed unmatched. This CDR3 reads CASSIGVAGGSEELFF. The CDR3 DNA reads TGTGCCAGTAGTATAGGGGTAGCGGGGGGGTCCGAGGAGCTGTTTTTT.

This chain connects TRBV27 to TRBJ1-4; possibly TRBD1 for D (6 bases). Trimming took 5 bases from V and 4 from J, leaving 14 bases between them. This CDR3 is built from 15 residues. From germline, CDR1 is MNHEY and CDR2 SMNVEV (reference sequence). This chain's CDR3 is CASSTQGLGNEKLFF. The CDR3, as DNA: TGTGCCAGCAGTACCCAGGGGCTTGGTAATGAAAAACTGTTTTTT.

The rearrangement uses TRBV7-2 and TRBJ2-1; no clear D. This CDR3 spans 13 amino acids. Trimming removed 2 bases from V and 6 bases from J, with 8 bases in between. Per germline, CDR1 SGHTA and CDR2 FQGNSA. In DNA form, the CDR3 reads TGTGCCAGCAGCTTATCCGGTCCCAATGAGCAGTTCTTC. Amino acid sequence: CASSLSGPNEQFF.